The sequence of this T cell receptor (beta chain) was determined in a study of cytomegalovirus exposure and HLA in healthy donors. Overall study results and limits: A reported reduction in N-insertions relative to the 666-donor mean was seen in an Asian-associated ancestry cluster in a later analysis. In a later analysis, TCR beta V- and J-gene trimming showed a link to a missense DCLRE1C variant. Most subjects' HLA-A and HLA-B alleles were reportedly predicted from TCR beta sequences. It was likely that a cluster of highly shared sequence variants was a sequencing artifact.

The PCR used 60 Vbeta and 13 Jbeta primers. The table came from immunoSEQ multiplex PCR; TCRdb's copy has only in-frame clones and leaves some out. The table shows about 200,000 clones, with roughly four fifths occurring only once. CDR3 size: 13 residues. The germline V gene has CDR1 SGHVS and CDR2 FQNEAQ. With 5 bases clipped from V and 8 bases from J, the junction kept 6 bases outside the gene matches. About this clone: The antigen is not known.

The rearrangement links TRBV7-8 to TRBJ1-2; 9 positions agree with TRBD1. Sequenced: PBMCs. The TCR sequence derives from a woman in her 40s in good health and CMV-seronegative. For the CDR3, the DNA is TGTGCCAGCAGCGGGCGGACAGGGGAGGGCTACACCTTC. Protein sequence: CASSGRTGEGYTF.